The next 29 T cell receptor beta chains were all read from a single sample in a study of cytomegalovirus exposure and HLA in healthy donors. Amplification used 60 Vbeta primers and 13 Jbeta primers. TCRdb's table, derived via immunoSEQ multiplex PCR, lists solely in-frame clones and lacks some. The sample lists 200,000 to 250,000 clones, roughly 87% occurring once. The material sequenced was PBMCs. The receptors originated from a woman aged 40 to 55 in good health and CMV-seropositive.

The chain has TRBV7-2 and TRBJ1-2, with 8 positions matching TRBD1. The CDR3 is made up of 15 amino acids. J was trimmed by 6 bases and V by 2 bases; bases with no gene match: 8. Germline loops: CDR1 SGHTA, CDR2 FQGNSA. CDR3 sequence reads: CASSLRSDRVNGYTF. DNA for the CDR3: TGTGCCAGCAGCTTAAGGTCGGACAGGGTAAATGGCTACACCTTC. Looking up the rest from reference TRBV7-2 and TRBJ1-2 gives the full variable domain: GAGVSQSPSNKVTEKGKDVELRCDPISGHTALYWYRQSLGQGLEFLIYFQGNSAPDKSGLPSDRFSAERTGGSVSTLTIQRTQQEDSAVYLCASSLRSDRVNGYTFGSGTRLTVV.

The chain links TRBV30 to TRBJ2-5; D may be TRBD1 (6 bases). The ends were cut back, 1 base at V and 3 bases at J, with 18 bases in the middle. The germline V gene encodes CDR1 GTSNPN and CDR2 SVGIG (reference sequence). CDR3 length equals 16 residues. The CDR3 DNA sequence: TGTGCCTGGAGTGGAGGCACCGGGACAAGGAAAGAGACCCAGTACTTC. Its translation is CAWSGGTGTRKETQYF.

This clone was observed a single time. This rearrangement joins TRBV27 to TRBJ2-7; TRBD1 matches 8 bases. From germline, CDR1 is MNHEY and CDR2 SMNVEV (reference sequence). The V gene end was trimmed by 4 bases and the J gene end by 5 bases; junction bases not matched to a gene: 10. This CDR3 has 15 residues. The CDR3 DNA reads as TGTGCCAGCAGTTCCCCCGGACAGGGCAGCAACGAGCAGTACTTC. Translating it yields CASSSPGQGSNEQYF.

The chain recombines TRBV9 with TRBJ1-5, with D perhaps TRBD1 (6 bases). Germline V gene data show CDR1 as SGDLS and CDR2 as YYNGEE. The V end was cut by 4 bases, the J end by 6 bases, with 14 bases between. The CDR3 consists of 14 residues. CDR3 nucleotides: TGTGCCAGCAGCTTAGAGGGGGGGAGTCAGCCCCAGCATTTT. Its translation: CASSLEGGSQPQHF. The entire variable domain, with the rest obtained from reference TRBV9 and TRBJ1-5, is as follows: DSGVTQTPKHLITATGQRVTLRCSPRSGDLSVYWYQQSLDQGLQFLIQYYNGEERAKGNILERFSAQQFPDLHSELNLSSLELGDSALYFCASSLEGGSQPQHFGDGTRLSIL.

This clone was detected once. The rearrangement joins TRBV4-2 to TRBJ2-3; 8 bases map to TRBD2. Trimming cost V 4 bases and J 0 bases; bases outside gene matches: 12. The CDR3 runs 18 residues. The germline CDR1 and CDR2 sequences are LGHNA and YNFKEQ. The CDR3 nucleotides read TGTGCCAGCAGCCCTTACCGCGGGGGGTATACTAGCACAGATACGCAGTATTTT. This encodes CASSPYRGGYTSTDTQYF.

This chain connects TRBV5-4 to TRBJ2-3; D not resolved. Trimming pared 0 bases from V and 4 bases from J, leaving 12 bases between. The CDR3 length is 15 residues. Germline V gene sequence: CDR1 SGHNT, CDR2 YYREEE (reference sequence). The CDR3 loop is CASSLEPSRADTQYF. The CDR3 coding sequence is TGTGCCAGCAGCTTGGAGCCCAGTCGGGCAGATACGCAGTATTTT. The variable domain in full, completed from reference TRBV5-4 and TRBJ2-3, reads ETGVTQSPTHLIKTRGQQVTLRCSSQSGHNTVSWYQQALGQGPQFIFQYYREEENGRGNFPPRFSGLQFPNYSSELNVNALELDDSALYLCASSLEPSRADTQYFGPGTRLTVL.

This clone showed up just once. The chain is built from TRBV10-2 and TRBJ2-7, with a weak D call TRBD2 (5 bases). Germline V gene data show CDR1 as WSHSY and CDR2 as SAAADI. Trimming stripped 5 bases from V and 7 bases from J, with 12 bases between. The CDR3 sequence is 12 residues long. The CDR3 loop is CASSRTATEQYF. The CDR3 region has the DNA TGCGCCAGCAGTCGGACTGCCACAGAGCAGTACTTC.

The chain uses TRBV5-8 and TRBJ1-4; TRBD1 matches 12 bases. CDR3 length equals 14 residues. Germline lookup yields CDR1 SGHTS and CDR2 YDEGEE. With 3 bases clipped from V and 9 bases from J, the junction kept 3 bases outside the gene matches. CDR3 DNA sequence: TGTGCCAGCAGCTCCGGGGACAGGGGGCAAAAACTGTTTTTT. Residues: CASSSGDRGQKLFF.

This clone was counted between two and nine times. The chain has TRBV4-2 and TRBJ1-1; 7 nucleotides line up with TRBD1. Trimming took 3 bases from V and 7 from J; bases not matched to a gene: 5. This CDR3 spans 13 amino acids. Germline V gene lookup returns CDR1 LGHNA and CDR2 YNFKEQ. In DNA, the CDR3 is TGTGCCAGCAGCCACGAACAGGGGATTGAAGCTTTCTTT. Protein product: CASSHEQGIEAFF.

V usage is TRBV6-6 and J usage is TRBJ1-2, with unresolved D. Germline V gene sequence: CDR1 MNHNY, CDR2 SVGAGI (reference sequence). V lost 0 bases and J lost 8, with 13 bases in between. This CDR3 contains 14 residues. This CDR3 reads CASSYSERRAGYTF. The CDR3 DNA reads as TGTGCCAGCAGTTACTCGGAGAGGCGGGCGGGCTACACCTTC.

V usage is TRBV9 and J usage is TRBJ2-2, with 9 nucleotides matching TRBD1. The V gene end was trimmed by 0 bases and the J gene end by 4 bases; junction bases not matched to a gene: 7. CDR3 size: 17 residues. Germline V CDR1 and CDR2: SGDLS, YYNGEE. Here the CDR3 DNA reads TGTGCCAGCAGCGTAGGTACAGGGGGCGCCGGCACCGGGGAGCTGTTTTTT. Translation gives CASSVGTGGAGTGELFF.

The chain combines TRBV6-1 with TRBJ1-2, with D unclear. Trimming took 6 bases from V and 8 from J, leaving 7 bases between them. The V gene's germline CDR1 is MNHNS and CDR2 SASEGT. CDR3 size: 10 residues. The DNA of the CDR3 is TGTGCCAGCAGGGACTGGGGCTACACCTTC. Translated, it gives CASRDWGYTF.

This chain joins TRBV9 and TRBJ2-1, with D tentatively TRBD2 (5 bases). This CDR3 contains 14 residues. The germline V gene has CDR1 SGDLS and CDR2 YYNGEE. With 0 bases removed from V and 7 bases from J, the gap between germline ends came to 11 bases. This chain's CDR3 is CASSVVGRGNEQFF. For the CDR3, the DNA is TGTGCCAGCAGCGTAGTCGGCCGAGGGAATGAGCAGTTCTTC.

V gene TRBV19 combines with J gene TRBJ1-1, with D maybe TRBD1 (6 bases). CDR1 is LNHDA, CDR2 SQIVND, per germline (reference sequence). V was shortened by 1 base and J by 4 bases, with 10 bases between the two germline ends. The CDR3 runs 14 residues. This chain's CDR3 is CASSIGQGSTEAFF. In nucleotides, the CDR3 is TGTGCCAGTAGTATAGGCCAGGGGAGCACTGAAGCTTTCTTT. Full variable domain (remainder filled in from reference TRBV19 and TRBJ1-1): DGGITQSPKYLFRKEGQNVTLSCEQNLNHDAMYWYRQDPGQGLRLIYYSQIVNDFQKGDIAEGYSVSREKKESFPLTVTSAQKNPTAFYLCASSIGQGSTEAFFGQGTRLTVV.

This chain joins TRBV5-1 and TRBJ1-1; a possible D gene is TRBD1 (5 bases). Germline V gene lookup returns CDR1 SGHRS and CDR2 YFSETQ. Trimming took off 0 bases at V and 4 bases at J, with 13 bases between the two ends. The CDR3 runs to 15 residues. The CDR3 bases are TGCGCCAGCAGCTTGGCTGGGGGGGTGAGCACTGAAGCTTTCTTT. Amino acid sequence: CASSLAGGVSTEAFF. Combining the CDR3 with reference TRBV5-1 and TRBJ1-1 gives the whole variable domain KAGVTQTPRYLIKTRGQQVTLSCSPISGHRSVSWYQQTPGQGLQFLFEYFSETQRNKGNFPGRFSGRQFSNSRSEMNVSTLELGDSALYLCASSLAGGVSTEAFFGQGTRLTVV.

This chain connects TRBV7-8 to TRBJ1-2; D gene ambiguous. The V gene's germline CDR1 is SGHVS and CDR2 FQNEAQ. The CDR3 covers 14 residues. With 5 bases removed from V and 1 base from J, the gap between germline ends came to 11 bases. CDR3 sequence reads: CASSPLELNYGYTF. CDR3 DNA: TGTGCCAGCAGCCCGTTGGAGCTTAACTATGGCTACACCTTC.

The chain is built from TRBV18 and TRBJ2-5; 9 bases align to TRBD1. Germline values: CDR1 KGHSH, CDR2 LQKENI. The CDR3 consists of 16 residues. V shed 3 bases and J 5 bases; nucleotides not matched to a gene: 10. Written as DNA, the CDR3 is TGTGCCAGCTCACCCTCCGGGACAGGGTTATCTGAGACCCAGTACTTC. This translates into CASSPSGTGLSETQYF. Looking up the rest from reference TRBV18 and TRBJ2-5 gives the full variable domain: NAGVMQNPRHLVRRRGQEARLRCSPMKGHSHVYWYRQLPEEGLKFMVYLQKENIIDESGMPKERFSAEFPKEGPSILRIQQVVRGDSAAYFCASSPSGTGLSETQYFGPGTRLLVL.

This sequence joins TRBV19 and TRBJ2-7; D gene unclear. Trimming took 5 bases from V and 3 from J, leaving 23 bases between them. Germline CDR1 reads LNHDA; CDR2 reads SQIVND (reference sequence). The CDR3 loop spans 17 amino acids. CDR3 coding DNA: TGTGCCAGTAGTCCCCGGGTCCTTACCGCGGCCCTCTACGAGCAGTACTTC. Translated, it gives CASSPRVLTAALYEQYF.

The CDR3 DNA sequence: TGTGCCAGCAGTTACTATAGCAATCAGCCCCAGCATTTT. Its translation is CASSYYSNQPQHF. This chain joins TRBV7-9 and TRBJ1-5; D is undetermined. The CDR3 covers 13 residues. The V gene lost 6 bases and the J gene lost 0 bases, with 6 bases spanning the gap. Per the germline V gene, CDR1 is SEHNR and CDR2 is FQNEAQ (reference sequence).

The V gene is TRBV25-1, the J gene TRBJ2-3, with D possibly TRBD2 on 6 matching bases. The CDR3 loop spans 16 amino acids. Trimming took 0 bases from V and 0 from J, leaving 10 bases between them. Germline V CDR1 and CDR2: MGHDK, SYGVNS. The CDR3 protein is CASSEYRGASTDTQYF. The CDR3 DNA reads as TGTGCCAGCAGTGAATACCGCGGGGCCAGCACAGATACGCAGTATTTT.

The CDR3 reads CASSPRTVAGVISEQYF. The CDR3 bases are TGTGCCAGCTCACCGAGGACGGTGGCGGGAGTGATTAGCGAGCAGTACTTC. The chain recombines TRBV18 with TRBJ2-7; 7 positions agree with TRBD2. The V and J ends lost 3 bases and 6 bases, in that order; junction bases with no gene match: 17. The CDR3 has 17 amino acids. Per the germline V gene, CDR1 is KGHSH and CDR2 is LQKENI.

The genes are TRBV19 and TRBJ2-1, with D possibly being TRBD2 (5 bases). Germline loops: CDR1 LNHDA, CDR2 SQIVND (reference sequence). V shed 2 bases and J shed 8 bases, with 13 bases lying between them. The CDR3 extends over 14 amino acids. CDR3 sequence (DNA): TGTGCCAGTAGTATACGTGGACTTAGGGATGAGCAGTTCTTC. Protein product: CASSIRGLRDEQFF.

V and J are TRBV5-1 and TRBJ2-3; weak D call: TRBD1 (5 bases). CDR3 length: 17 amino acids. Trimming pared 4 bases from V and 2 bases from J, leaving 20 bases between. CDR1 and CDR2 (germline): SGHRS, YFSETQ. The CDR3 sequence is CASSVWGSSRTTDTQYF. The CDR3 DNA follows: TGCGCCAGCAGCGTATGGGGCTCTTCAAGAACCACAGATACGCAGTATTTT.

The chain employs TRBV10-3 and TRBJ2-7; TRBD1 is a possible D gene (6 bases). This CDR3 contains 13 residues. V was shortened by 7 bases and J by 3 bases, with 13 bases between the two germline ends. Germline V lookup: CDR1 ENHRY, CDR2 SYGVKD. The CDR3 sequence is CAIIGEDSYEQYF. CDR3 DNA: TGTGCCATCATCGGCGAGGACAGCTACGAGCAGTACTTC.

The rearrangement links TRBV7-9 to TRBJ2-7, with TRBD1 matching over 12 bases. This CDR3 contains 15 residues. Germline CDR1 SEHNR, CDR2 FQNEAQ (reference sequence). The J segment lost 5 bases and the V segment lost 3 bases, leaving 5 bases of the junction unmatched. CDR3 region: CASSLGTGGQDEQYF. The CDR3, as DNA: TGTGCCAGCAGCTTGGGGACAGGGGGCCAGGACGAGCAGTACTTC.

The chain joins TRBV2 to TRBJ1-5; TRBD1 might be the D (6 bases). Trimming removed 5 bases at V and 1 base at J, with 6 bases between. The CDR3 contains 13 residues. Germline loops: CDR1 SNHLY, CDR2 FYNNEI. The CDR3 spells CASSQGSNQPQHF. CDR3 DNA sequence: TGTGCCAGCAGTCAGGGGAGCAATCAGCCCCAGCATTTT.

This sequence joins TRBV30 and TRBJ2-3; possible D gene TRBD2, 7 bases. Germline-derived CDR1 and CDR2 are GTSNPN and SVGIG (reference sequence). The V end was cut by 1 base, the J end by 7 bases, with 15 bases between. The length of the CDR3 is 14 residues. Here the CDR3 reads CAWSEGGTANTQYF. The CDR3 DNA sequence: TGTGCCTGGAGTGAGGGGGGGACGGCGAATACGCAGTATTTT.

The DNA for the CDR3 is TGTGCCAGCACCCAAAGATCGGGGATCACCTACGAGCAGTACTTC. This codes for CASTQRSGITYEQYF. The chain links TRBV6-1 to TRBJ2-7; D perhaps matches TRBD2 (5 bases). Germline CDR1 reads MNHNS; CDR2 reads SASEGT. The CDR3 has 15 amino acids. V lost 7 bases and J 2 bases, leaving 18 bases between the germline ends.

The rearrangement links TRBV2 to TRBJ1-1; D ambiguous. The CDR3 has 12 residues. Germline V gives CDR1 SNHLY, CDR2 FYNNEI. Trimming removed 5 bases from V and 1 base from J, with 5 bases in between. The CDR3 protein is CASSPGNTEAFF. The CDR3 nucleotides are TGTGCCAGCAGTCCGGGGAACACTGAAGCTTTCTTT.